Presented here are 20 T cell receptor beta chains from one specimen sequenced in a study of cytomegalovirus exposure and HLA in healthy donors. With 60 Vbeta and 13 Jbeta primers, the PCR was carried out. TCRdb's table, derived via immunoSEQ multiplex PCR, lists solely in-frame clones and lacks some. The sample holds about 180,000 clones, about 80% seen once. The sequenced material came from PBMCs. All receptors derive from a man aged 35 to 55 in good health and CMV-seronegative.

The V and J genes are TRBV5-1 and TRBJ1-1; 9 bases match TRBD1. The CDR3 contains 16 residues. In germline, CDR1 is SGHRS, CDR2 YFSETQ. V shed 2 bases and J 0 bases; nucleotides not matched to a gene: 5. The CDR3 nucleotides are TGCGCCAGCAGCTTTGGACAGGGGAGGATGAACACTGAAGCTTTCTTT. Translation gives CASSFGQGRMNTEAFF.

DNA of the CDR3: TGCGCCAGCAGCCAAGATTGGAGCGGGGAGACCGGGGAGCTGTTTTTT. Protein sequence: CASSQDWSGETGELFF. The chain has TRBV4-3 and TRBJ2-2; TRBD2 matches at 7 bases. V lost 0 bases to trimming and J lost 5 bases; unmatched junction nucleotides: 6. The CDR3 is made up of 16 amino acids. Germline V lookup: CDR1 LGHNA, CDR2 YSLEER.

The chain has TRBV20-1 and TRBJ2-7, with a possible D match to TRBD1 (5 bases). Germline-derived CDR1 and CDR2 are DFQATT and SNEGSKA (reference sequence). V was clipped by 6 bases and J by 4 bases, with 10 bases between them. The CDR3 has 11 residues. As DNA, the CDR3 is TGCAGTGCGGGGCAGGGATACGAGCAGTACTTC. Amino acids: CSAGQGYEQYF.

The chain couples TRBV7-2 to TRBJ2-1, with 8 bases identical to TRBD1. J gave up 6 bases and V 6 bases, and 10 bases lay outside the gene matches. This CDR3 contains 15 residues. Looked up from germline, CDR1 is SGHTA and CDR2 is FQGNSA. The CDR3 spells CASRRTGRRGNEQFF. The CDR3 DNA reads as TGTGCCAGCAGGAGGACAGGGCGACGGGGCAATGAGCAGTTCTTC.

The rearrangement links TRBV9 to TRBJ2-3, with TRBD2 matching 12 bases. Germline values: CDR1 SGDLS, CDR2 YYNGEE. V lost 3 bases, J lost 8 bases, and 16 bases stayed unmatched. This CDR3 comprises 18 residues. The CDR3 coding sequence is TGTGCCAGCAGCGCCCAGGGGCTAGCGGGGGGGGAAACGGGTACGCAGTATTTT. It encodes CASSAQGLAGGETGTQYF.

The chain employs TRBV10-3 and TRBJ1-1, with TRBD1 identical over 8 bases. Looked up from germline, CDR1 is ENHRY and CDR2 is SYGVKD. The CDR3 is made up of 15 amino acids. The J segment lost 5 bases and the V segment lost 0 bases, leaving 5 bases of the junction unmatched. This CDR3 is CAISESGRGPTEAFF. CDR3 DNA: TGTGCCATCAGTGAGTCAGGCAGGGGGCCAACTGAAGCTTTCTTT.

The rearrangement links TRBV10-1 to TRBJ2-7, with D possibly matching TRBD1 (5 bases). V lost 2 bases, J lost 3 bases, and 14 bases lay in between. The CDR3 spans 15 residues. The V gene's germline CDR1 is WNHNN and CDR2 SYGVQD (reference sequence). The CDR3, as DNA: TGCGCCAGCAGTGAGGTGAAGGGGATCCTCTACGAGCAGTACTTC. Amino acids: CASSEVKGILYEQYF.

This chain links TRBV7-9 with TRBJ1-2; 11 nucleotides match TRBD1. V lost 4 bases and J lost 1; bases outside the gene matches: 5. The CDR3 length is 16 residues. Germline CDR1 SEHNR, CDR2 FQNEAQ (reference sequence). The CDR3 DNA sequence: TGTGCCAGCAGCTCCGGACAGGGGGCAGTTAACTATGGCTACACCTTC. Protein product: CASSSGQGAVNYGYTF.

V gene TRBV6-1 combines with J gene TRBJ2-3; 7 bases fit TRBD1. The CDR3 is made up of 15 amino acids. V gave up 4 bases and J gave up 4 bases; unmatched junction bases: 8. Germline V CDR1 and CDR2: MNHNS, SASEGT. DNA of the CDR3: TGTGCCAGCAGTGCCTTCGGGCAGGGGGCAGATACGCAGTATTTT. It yields the protein CASSAFGQGADTQYF.

The V gene is TRBV5-6, the J gene TRBJ2-7; D is unresolved. The V gene lost 1 base and the J gene lost 3 bases, with 8 bases spanning the gap. The germline V gene has CDR1 SGHDT and CDR2 YYEEEE. The CDR3 totals 13 residues. The CDR3 DNA reads TGTGCCAGCAGCTTGCAGATATACTACGAGCAGTACTTC. It yields the protein CASSLQIYYEQYF.

V usage is TRBV7-6 and J usage is TRBJ1-4, with D perhaps TRBD1 (5 bases). CDR1 is SGHVS and CDR2 is FNYEAQ in the germline V gene. Trimming removed 0 bases at V and 7 bases at J, with 15 bases between. This CDR3 region has 16 residues. The CDR3 DNA reads TGTGCCAGCAGCTTAGCCCCTGGGGGGGGTTTTGAAAAACTGTTTTTT. Translation gives CASSLAPGGGFEKLFF.

This clone was detected a few times. Different DNA sequences within this sample yield the same CDR3. The chain joins TRBV28 to TRBJ1-1, with D possibly TRBD1 on 6 matching bases. This CDR3 comprises 15 residues. V was trimmed by 0 bases and J by 1 base, leaving 9 bases between them. Germline CDR1 is MDHEN and CDR2 is SYDVKM. CDR3 region: CASSLWGAGNTEAFF. The CDR3 region has the DNA TGTGCCAGCAGTTTATGGGGGGCTGGGAACACTGAAGCTTTCTTT.

This chain joins TRBV5-3 and TRBJ2-7; 7 positions match TRBD1. TRBV5-3 is noted as an ORF with a role that remains uncertain. V lost 5 bases to trimming and J lost 3 bases; unmatched junction nucleotides: 11. This CDR3 has 15 residues. The CDR3 here is CARRSPGQRDYEQYF. CDR3 in DNA: TGTGCCAGAAGGTCCCCGGGACAGAGAGACTACGAGCAGTACTTC.

The chain has TRBV4-3 and TRBJ1-4; 8 bases match TRBD1. Per the germline V gene, CDR1 is LGHNA and CDR2 is YSLEER. The J segment lost 7 bases and the V segment lost 1 base, leaving 11 bases of the junction unmatched. The length of the CDR3 is 17 residues. CDR3: CASSQGSTGGGREKLFF. In nucleotides, the CDR3 is TGCGCCAGCAGCCAAGGTAGCACAGGGGGAGGGCGTGAAAAACTGTTTTTT.

This clone was detected only a few times. The chain is built from TRBV7-8 and TRBJ2-1; the match to TRBD1 covers 9 bases. Trimming took 6 bases from V and 7 from J; bases not matched to a gene: 13. The V gene's germline CDR1 is SGHVS and CDR2 FQNEAQ. CDR3 length equals 16 residues. DNA for the CDR3: TGTGCCAGCAGACCTGGAGCCGGGACAGGGTTTAATGAGCAGTTCTTC. It is translated as CASRPGAGTGFNEQFF.

This sequence joins TRBV7-3 and TRBJ1-2, with D unresolved. CDR1 is SGHTA and CDR2 is FQGTGA in the germline V gene. The CDR3 contains 15 residues. V lost 5 bases and J 5 bases, leaving 18 bases between the germline ends. The CDR3: CASSPPPVARYGYTF. The CDR3 nucleotides read TGTGCCAGCAGCCCACCGCCAGTCGCCCGTTATGGCTACACCTTC.

This clone was observed once. The V call is TRBV7-3, the J call TRBJ2-5; 13 nucleotides agree with TRBD2. The CDR3 spans 15 residues. Germline V gene data show CDR1 as SGHTA and CDR2 as FQGTGA. J gave up 5 bases and V 5 bases, and 5 bases lay outside the gene matches. CDR3 nucleotides: TGTGCCAGCAGCCTGGGACTAGCGGGGAAGGAGACCCAGTACTTC. This translates into CASSLGLAGKETQYF.

This chain uses TRBV19 with TRBJ1-2, with 7 positions matching TRBD1. J gave up 3 bases and V 6 bases, and 7 bases lay outside the gene matches. This CDR3 is 14 amino acids long. CDR1 and CDR2 from the germline V gene are LNHDA and SQIVND (reference sequence). The CDR3 DNA sequence: TGTGCCAGTAGCCGGACCGGACAGGACTATGGCTACACCTTC. It translates to CASSRTGQDYGYTF.

This clone was detected once. The chain combines TRBV4-1 with TRBJ2-1; 7 nucleotides line up with TRBD2. J gave up 6 bases and V 1 base, and 9 bases lay outside the gene matches. The CDR3 is 16 amino acids. Germline V gene sequence: CDR1 MGHRA, CDR2 YSYEKL. The CDR3 is CASSQAWDYIGNEQFF. The CDR3 nucleotides are TGCGCCAGCAGCCAAGCCTGGGACTATATCGGCAATGAGCAGTTCTTC.

The chain carries TRBV4-1 and TRBJ2-5; TRBD1 matches at 7 bases. V was pared by 4 bases and J by 5 bases, with 7 bases of the junction left unmatched. This CDR3 region has 14 residues. The germline V gene encodes CDR1 MGHRA and CDR2 YSYEKL. The CDR3 region has the DNA TGCGCCAGCAGCCGAAACGGACAGGTGGAGACCCAGTACTTC. This gives the protein CASSRNGQVETQYF.